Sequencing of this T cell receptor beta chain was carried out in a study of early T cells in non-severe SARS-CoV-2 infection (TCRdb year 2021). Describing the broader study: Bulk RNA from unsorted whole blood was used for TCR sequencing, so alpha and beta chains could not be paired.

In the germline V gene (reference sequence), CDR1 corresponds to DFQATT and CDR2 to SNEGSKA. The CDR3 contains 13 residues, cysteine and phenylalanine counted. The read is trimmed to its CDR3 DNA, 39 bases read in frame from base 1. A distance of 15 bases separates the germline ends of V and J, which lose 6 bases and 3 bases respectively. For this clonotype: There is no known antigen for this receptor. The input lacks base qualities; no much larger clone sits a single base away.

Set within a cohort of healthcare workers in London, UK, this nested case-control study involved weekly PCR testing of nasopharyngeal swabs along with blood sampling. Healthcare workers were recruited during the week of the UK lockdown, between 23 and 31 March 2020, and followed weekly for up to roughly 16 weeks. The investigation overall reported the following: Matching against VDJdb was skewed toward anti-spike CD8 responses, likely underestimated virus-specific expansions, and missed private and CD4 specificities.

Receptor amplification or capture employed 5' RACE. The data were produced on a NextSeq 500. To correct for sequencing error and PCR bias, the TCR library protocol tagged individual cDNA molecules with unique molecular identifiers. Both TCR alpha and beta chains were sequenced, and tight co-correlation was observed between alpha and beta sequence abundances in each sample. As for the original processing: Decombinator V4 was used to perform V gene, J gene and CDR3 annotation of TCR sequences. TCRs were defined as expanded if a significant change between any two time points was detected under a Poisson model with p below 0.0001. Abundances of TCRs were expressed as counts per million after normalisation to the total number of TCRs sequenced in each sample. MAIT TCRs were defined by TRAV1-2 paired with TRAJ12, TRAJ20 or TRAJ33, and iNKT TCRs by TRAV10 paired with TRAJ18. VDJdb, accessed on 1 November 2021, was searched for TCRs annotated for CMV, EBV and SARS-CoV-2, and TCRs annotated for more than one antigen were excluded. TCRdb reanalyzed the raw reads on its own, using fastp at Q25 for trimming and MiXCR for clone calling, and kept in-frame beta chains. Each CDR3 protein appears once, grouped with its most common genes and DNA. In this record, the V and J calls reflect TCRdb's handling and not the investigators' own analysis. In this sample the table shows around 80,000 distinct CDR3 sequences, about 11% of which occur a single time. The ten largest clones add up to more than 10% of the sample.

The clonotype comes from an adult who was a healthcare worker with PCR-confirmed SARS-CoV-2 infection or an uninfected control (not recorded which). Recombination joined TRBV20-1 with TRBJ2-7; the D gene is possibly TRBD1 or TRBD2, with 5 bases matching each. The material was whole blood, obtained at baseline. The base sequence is TGCAGTGCAAGCCGGGACCAAGGCTACGAGCAGTACTTC. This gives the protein CSASRDQGYEQYF.